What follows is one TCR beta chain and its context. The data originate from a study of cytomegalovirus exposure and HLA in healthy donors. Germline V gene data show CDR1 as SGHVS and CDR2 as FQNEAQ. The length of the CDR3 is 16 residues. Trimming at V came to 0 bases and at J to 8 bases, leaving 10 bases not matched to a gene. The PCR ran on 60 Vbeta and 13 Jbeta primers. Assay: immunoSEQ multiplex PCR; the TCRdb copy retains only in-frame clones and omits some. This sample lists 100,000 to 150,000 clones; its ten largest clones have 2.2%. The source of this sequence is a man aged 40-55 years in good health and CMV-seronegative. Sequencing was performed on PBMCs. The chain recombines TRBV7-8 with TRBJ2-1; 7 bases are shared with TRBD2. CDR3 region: CASSLAGRGSGYEQFF. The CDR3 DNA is TGTGCCAGCAGCTTAGCGGGCCGCGGGAGCGGGTATGAGCAGTTCTTC.